Listed here are 19 T cell receptor beta chains from one sample, sequenced in a study of T cells in Graves' hyperthyroidism and ophthalmopathy. Researchers amplified the TCR beta CDR3 regions from RNA transcripts. The HTBI primer set served for first-round RT-PCR of the TCR CDR3. Via MiXCR, TCRdb re-called the multiplex PCR reads, giving one row per CDR3 protein. The repertoire holds about 640,000 distinct CDR3 sequences, with roughly 20% as singletons. The sample taken for sequencing was blood. The receptors were gathered from a young man with Graves' ophthalmopathy.

This clonotype came up a few times. The chain joins TRBV6-1 to TRBJ2-5; 8 bases match TRBD1. Looked up from germline, CDR1 is MNHNS and CDR2 is SASEGT. This CDR3 is 16 amino acids long. V was clipped by 5 bases and J by 5 bases; unmatched bases: 13. This chain's CDR3 is CASSFPRQGWLETQYF. The CDR3 DNA reads TGTGCCAGCAGTTTTCCACGACAGGGGTGGCTTGAGACCCAGTACTTC.

The chain links TRBV6-2 or TRBV6-3 to TRBJ2-1; 9 bases fit TRBD2. The trim removed 6 bases at V and 6 bases at J, leaving 9 bases unmatched. The CDR3 runs 15 residues. In germline, CDR1 is MNHEY, CDR2 SVGEGT. In DNA form, the CDR3 reads TGTGCCAGCAGACTAGCGGGCCAGAACCTCAATGAGCAGTTCTTC. Its protein product is CASRLAGQNLNEQFF.

The chain joins TRBV20-1 to TRBJ2-3; tentative D call: TRBD2 (8 bases). The CDR3 totals 17 residues. V gave up 4 bases and J gave up 2 bases, with 22 bases separating them. The V gene's germline CDR1 is DFQATT and CDR2 SNEGSKA (reference sequence). The CDR3 protein is CSATHPGLGGSTDTQYF. The CDR3 DNA reads TGCAGTGCTACCCACCCGGGACTAGGGGGCTCCACAGATACGCAGTATTTT.

This chain uses TRBV5-1 with TRBJ2-3; possibly TRBD1 for D (5 bases). The V and J ends lost 3 bases and 4 bases respectively, with 9 bases between them. CDR1 is SGHRS and CDR2 is YFSETQ in the germline V gene. This CDR3 has 13 amino acids. Here the CDR3 DNA reads TGCGCCAGCAGCTCCGGACAATCAGATACGCAGTATTTT. Translated: CASSSGQSDTQYF.

The chain employs TRBV19 and TRBJ1-5, with TRBD1 as a possible D gene (5 bases). V lost 5 bases and J 2 bases, leaving 10 bases between the germline ends. In germline, CDR1 is LNHDA, CDR2 SQIVND (reference sequence). This CDR3 region has 14 residues. The CDR3 sequence is CASSAGDGNQPQHF. The DNA of the CDR3 is TGTGCCAGTAGTGCGGGGGATGGCAATCAGCCCCAGCATTTT.

Remarks on this clonotype: A single base separates this from a much larger clone, so it may be a read error. V and J are TRBV18 and TRBJ2-2; D not resolved. V was pared by 0 bases and J by 4 bases, with 3 bases between. Germline CDR1 is KGHSH and CDR2 is LQKENI. The CDR3 consists of 13 residues. This CDR3 is CASSPPITGELFF. CDR3 DNA sequence: TGTGCCAGCTCACCACCGATCACCGGGGAGCTGTTTTTT.

The chain has TRBV10-1 and TRBJ2-7; D might be TRBD2 (5 bases). CDR3 length: 13 amino acids. Per the germline V gene, CDR1 is WNHNN and CDR2 is SYGVQD (reference sequence). Trimming took off 2 bases at V and 6 bases at J, with 11 bases between the two ends. CDR3 residues: CASSELQGSEQYF. The CDR3 DNA follows: TGCGCCAGCAGTGAGCTCCAAGGGAGCGAGCAGTACTTC.

Only a few counts were recorded for this clonotype. The rearrangement links TRBV20-1 to TRBJ2-7; 14 bases agree with TRBD2. CDR3 length: 18 residues. Germline CDR1 and CDR2: DFQATT and SNEGSKA (reference sequence). Trimming took 6 bases from V and 3 from J; bases not matched to a gene: 16. Written as DNA, the CDR3 is TGCAGTGCCCCGAATCCGACCGGGACTAGCGGGAGCCTCTACGAGCAGTACTTC. Its protein product is CSAPNPTGTSGSLYEQYF.

This clonotype was detected ten times or more. This chain uses TRBV13 with TRBJ1-5; the D gene is possibly TRBD1 (5 bases). The CDR3 totals 19 residues. Trimming took off 5 bases at V and 6 bases at J, with 29 bases between the two ends. Per the germline V gene, CDR1 is PRHDT and CDR2 is FYEKMQ (reference sequence). The chain's CDR3 is CASSIHRDGAAIGSQPQHF. The DNA of the CDR3 is TGTGCCAGCAGCATCCACCGGGACGGTGCCGCAATAGGGTCTCAGCCCCAGCATTTT.

The V call is TRBV28, the J call TRBJ1-2; D is unresolved. Trimming removed 9 bases from V and 4 bases from J, with 9 bases in between. This CDR3 has 11 amino acids. Germline CDR1 MDHEN, CDR2 SYDVKM. The CDR3 reads CASSSLYGYTF. CDR3 DNA: TGTGCCAGTTCCTCCCTCTATGGCTACACCTTC.

This chain uses TRBV6-2 or TRBV6-3 with TRBJ2-1; TRBD1 matches at 10 bases. This CDR3 spans 15 amino acids. V trimming: 5 bases; J trimming: 4 bases; junction bases outside the gene matches: 5. Looked up from germline, CDR1 is MNHEY and CDR2 is SVGEGT. The CDR3 is CASSPDRGQYNEQFF. CDR3 sequence (DNA): TGTGCCAGCAGTCCCGACAGGGGGCAGTACAATGAGCAGTTCTTC.

The table lists this clonotype with many counts. V is TRBV6-5 and J is TRBJ1-1, with 8 bases aligning to TRBD1. Trimming at V came to 0 bases and at J to 0 bases, leaving 0 bases not matched to a gene. The germline CDR1 and CDR2 sequences are MNHEY and SVGAGI. The CDR3 consists of 15 residues. The CDR3 DNA reads TGTGCCAGCAGTTACTCGACAGGGGTGAACACTGAAGCTTTCTTT. Translating gives CASSYSTGVNTEAFF.

This chain links TRBV7-9 with TRBJ1-2; D not certain. This CDR3 comprises 13 residues. Trimming shortened V by 2 bases and J by 1 base, and 5 bases separated the two germline ends. From germline, CDR1 is SEHNR and CDR2 FQNEAQ (reference sequence). CDR3 in DNA: TGTGCCAGCAGCTTACCCCATAACTATGGCTACACCTTC. This encodes CASSLPHNYGYTF.

This clonotype was counted at least ten times. The chain couples TRBV11-2 to TRBJ1-3; no reliable D call. The CDR3 consists of 16 residues. With 5 bases removed from V and 0 bases from J, the gap between germline ends came to 14 bases. Germline values: CDR1 SGHAT, CDR2 FQNNGV. The CDR3 DNA is TGTGCCAGCAGCCCCTTGGACGATTACTCTGGAAACACCATATATTTT. Translated, it gives CASSPLDDYSGNTIYF.

This clonotype was seen repeatedly, ten times or more. The chain carries TRBV18 and TRBJ2-1; no clear D gene. Trimming left V 1 base short and J 4 bases short, with 5 bases between. Germline V gene sequence: CDR1 KGHSH, CDR2 LQKENI. The length of the CDR3 is 13 residues. CDR3: CASSPLQYNEQFF. The CDR3 DNA reads TGTGCCAGCTCACCACTTCAGTACAATGAGCAGTTCTTC. Combining the CDR3 with reference TRBV18 and TRBJ2-1 gives the whole variable domain NAGVMQNPRHLVRRRGQEARLRCSPMKGHSHVYWYRQLPEEGLKFMVYLQKENIIDESGMPKERFSAEFPKEGPSILRIQQVVRGDSAAYFCASSPLQYNEQFFGPGTRLTVL.

V and J are TRBV25-1 and TRBJ2-2; unclear D gene. V lost 4 bases and J 1 base, leaving 4 bases between the germline ends. Germline CDR1 and CDR2: MGHDK and SYGVNS. The CDR3 contains 13 residues. Here the CDR3 DNA reads TGTGCCAGCAGTGGACGGAACACCGGGGAGCTGTTTTTT. Translating gives CASSGRNTGELFF.

This clonotype was counted once. Because the CDR3 is missing its conserved closing phenylalanine or tryptophan, this is likely a read error. The chain is built from TRBV28 and TRBJ2-5; TRBD2 agrees at 7 bases. Germline V gene sequence: CDR1 MDHEN, CDR2 SYDVKM. Unmatched junction bases numbered 5, after V lost 4 bases and J lost 0 bases. The CDR3 totals 15 residues. In DNA form, the CDR3 reads TGTGCCAGCAGTTCGGGGGGAGGGTACCAAGAGACCCAGTACTCC. This gives the protein CASSSGGGYQETQYS.

The chain is built from TRBV12-3 or TRBV12-4 and TRBJ1-5, with D unresolved. Trimming took 2 bases from V and 4 from J, leaving 3 bases between them. The CDR3 totals 12 residues. This CDR3 reads CASSLNNQPQHF. Here the CDR3 DNA reads TGTGCCAGCAGTTTAAATAATCAGCCCCAGCATTTT.

This clonotype was seen more than once but under ten times. The gene calls are TRBV6-6 and TRBJ2-7, with a weak D call TRBD1 (6 bases). Germline V gene sequence: CDR1 MNHNY, CDR2 SVGAGI (reference sequence). The V end was cut by 0 bases, the J end by 6 bases, with 15 bases between. The CDR3 is 15 residues long. CDR3 nucleotides: TGTGCCAGCAGTTACTCGAGTGTCAGGGGTCGCGAGCAGTACTTC. It is translated as CASSYSSVRGREQYF.